This entry describes one T cell receptor beta chain. The sample originates from a study of blood T cell repertoires in COVID-19. Study background: Sources were T cells, B-cell-depleted T cells, or PBMCs; the material itself was cDNA or gDNA.

Germline V gene lookup returns CDR1 GTSNPN and CDR2 SVGIG (reference sequence). CDR3 length: 14 residues. V shed 2 bases, J shed 8 bases, and the junction held 4 bases outside the gene matches. Per the study methods: Scientists estimated how many nucleated cells there were by amplifying reference gene primers. Generated by immunoSEQ multiplex PCR, the TCRdb table keeps only in-frame clones and is missing some. V and J calls and clone size are given by that table; D and trimming were obtained from the DNA. The top ten clones hold around 4.5% of a sample with some 290,000 clones, 75% to 90% of them seen once.

The specimen was peripheral blood. The source is a man in his 60s who had recovered from COVID-19. V and J are TRBV30 and TRBJ1-6, with 9 positions matching TRBD1. CDR3 nucleotide sequence: TGTGCCTGGAGTCTCGGACAGGGGTATTCACCCCTCCACTTT. Amino acid sequence: CAWSLGQGYSPLHF.